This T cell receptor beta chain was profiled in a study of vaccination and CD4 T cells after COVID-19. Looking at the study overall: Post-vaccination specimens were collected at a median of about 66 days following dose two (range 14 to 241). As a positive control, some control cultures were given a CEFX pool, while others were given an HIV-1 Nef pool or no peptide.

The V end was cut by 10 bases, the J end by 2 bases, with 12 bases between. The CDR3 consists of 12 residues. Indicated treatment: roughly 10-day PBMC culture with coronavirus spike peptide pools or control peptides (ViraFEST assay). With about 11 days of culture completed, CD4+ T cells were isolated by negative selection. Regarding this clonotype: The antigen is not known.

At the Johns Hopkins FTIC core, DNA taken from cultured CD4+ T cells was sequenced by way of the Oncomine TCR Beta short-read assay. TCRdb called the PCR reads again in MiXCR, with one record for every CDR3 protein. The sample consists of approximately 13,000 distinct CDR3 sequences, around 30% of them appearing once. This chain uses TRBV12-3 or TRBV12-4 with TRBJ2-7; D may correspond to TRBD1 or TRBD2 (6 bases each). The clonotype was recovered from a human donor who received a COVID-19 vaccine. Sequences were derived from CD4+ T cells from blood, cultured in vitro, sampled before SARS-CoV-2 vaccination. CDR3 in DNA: TGTGCCACCTCCCGGGGGCCCTACGAGCAGTACTTC. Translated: CATSRGPYEQYF.